This T cell receptor (beta chain) emerged from a study of blood T cell repertoires in COVID-19. About the research overall: Whether acute or convalescent, the COVID-19 samples came from the United States, Italy and Spain. From T cells, B-cell-depleted T cells, or PBMCs came the material, which was cDNA or gDNA.

CDR3 length: 14 residues. CDR1 and CDR2 (germline): SEHNR, FQNEAQ (reference sequence). Trimming cost V 5 bases and J 4 bases; bases outside gene matches: 7. As handled by the study authors: By means of reference gene primer amplification, nucleated cell counts were estimated. Sequenced by immunoSEQ multiplex PCR; TCRdb stores in-frame clones only, minus some. V, J and clone size derive from that table, while D and trimming were established from the DNA sequence. The sample has about 210,000 clones; approximately 85% are singletons. The gene calls are TRBV7-9 and TRBJ1-2, with TRBD1 matching 7 bases. Specimen: peripheral blood. This TCR came from a woman of 80 years or more with acute or convalescent COVID-19. CDR3 in DNA: TGTGCCAGCAGCCAGACAGGGTCGAGCTATGGCTACACCTTC. This translates into CASSQTGSSYGYTF.